A single sample gave rise to the 9 T cell receptor beta chains below, sequenced in a study of OX40 agonist ivuxolimab in advanced cancers. Repertoires were generated with immunoSEQ multiplex PCR, while TCRdb's copy carries only in-frame clones and drops some. In the table there are 50,000 or so clones, roughly 82% of which are singletons. The specimen was CD4+ or CD8+ T cells sorted from blood, collected in a trial of the OX40 agonist ivuxolimab. These TCRs come from an adult with an advanced solid tumor such as melanoma, head and neck, liver or kidney cancer.

This clone was recorded a few times. This chain uses TRBV10-1 with TRBJ1-5; TRBD1 matches at 7 bases. V lost 3 bases and J lost 2; bases outside the gene matches: 7. CDR1 WNHNN and CDR2 SYGVQD come from the germline V gene (reference sequence). The CDR3 totals 16 residues. CDR3 DNA: TGCGCCAGCAGTGATGGGGACAGTTGTTGCAATCAGCCCCAGCATTTT. Translating it yields CASSDGDSCCNQPQHF.

This chain joins TRBV28 and TRBJ1-4, with a weak D call TRBD1 (5 bases). The germline V gene has CDR1 MDHEN and CDR2 SYDVKM. The CDR3 loop spans 15 amino acids. Trimming pared 6 bases from V and 7 bases from J, leaving 18 bases between. CDR3 sequence reads: CASSPGGGGVEKLFF. CDR3 DNA: TGTGCCAGCAGCCCTGGCGGGGGTGGGGTTGAAAAACTGTTTTTT.

This chain connects TRBV7-2 to TRBJ1-4; D not certain. This CDR3 is built from 14 residues. Germline values: CDR1 SGHTA, CDR2 FQGNSA. V lost 3 bases and J lost 0, with 5 bases in between. The CDR3 here is CASSFQATNEKLFF. Here the CDR3 DNA reads TGTGCCAGCAGCTTTCAGGCAACTAATGAAAAACTGTTTTTT.

The V call is TRBV9, the J call TRBJ1-5; no clear D gene. Germline assignment: CDR1 SGDLS and CDR2 YYNGEE. The CDR3 extends over 14 amino acids. V lost 0 bases and J 2 bases, leaving 6 bases between the germline ends. The chain's CDR3 is CASSVGFGNQPQHF. CDR3 in DNA: TGTGCCAGCAGCGTAGGGTTCGGCAATCAGCCCCAGCATTTT. Using reference TRBV9 and TRBJ1-5 for the parts outside the CDR3, the full variable domain is DSGVTQTPKHLITATGQRVTLRCSPRSGDLSVYWYQQSLDQGLQFLIQYYNGEERAKGNILERFSAQQFPDLHSELNLSSLELGDSALYFCASSVGFGNQPQHFGDGTRLSIL.

V and J are TRBV19 and TRBJ1-2; no firm D call. The V end was cut by 0 bases, the J end by 4 bases, with 12 bases between. Germline V gene sequence: CDR1 LNHDA, CDR2 SQIVND (reference sequence). There are 15 residues in the CDR3. CDR3 residues: CASSIDFEGSYGYTF. For the CDR3, the DNA is TGTGCCAGTAGTATAGATTTTGAGGGCTCCTATGGCTACACCTTC.

This clone was counted a few times. V and J are TRBV6-5 and TRBJ1-6; D is unresolved. The length of the CDR3 is 14 residues. The V and J ends lost 7 bases and 10 bases respectively, with 17 bases between them. The germline CDR1 and CDR2 sequences are MNHEY and SVGAGI. CDR3 in amino acids: CASTTGVLYSPLHF. Here the CDR3 DNA reads TGTGCCAGCACCACCGGGGTTCTTTACTCACCCCTCCACTTT.

The chain is built from TRBV11-2 and TRBJ2-7; no firm D call. Germline-derived CDR1 and CDR2 are SGHAT and FQNNGV. Trimming removed 2 bases from V and 7 bases from J, with 12 bases in between. The CDR3 is 13 amino acids. The CDR3 DNA sequence: TGTGCCAGCAGCTTACAAGACGGCCTTGAGCAGTACTTC. This encodes CASSLQDGLEQYF.

The chain has TRBV7-6 and TRBJ2-7; D is ambiguous. The ends were cut back, 5 bases at V and 3 bases at J, with 14 bases in the middle. The CDR3 covers 14 residues. Germline loops: CDR1 SGHVS, CDR2 FNYEAQ. The CDR3 is CASSPRLAFYEQYF. CDR3 DNA: TGTGCCAGCAGCCCCAGGCTGGCCTTCTACGAGCAGTACTTC.

Note on this clone: One end of the junction varies from germline; a read error may be responsible. The chain joins TRBV6-5 to TRBJ1-2; D possibly corresponds to TRBD1 (6 bases). Germline CDR1 reads MNHEY; CDR2 reads SVGAGI. This CDR3 contains 13 residues. CDR3 loop: CASSRGGQGGHTF. In DNA form, the CDR3 reads TGTGCCAGCAGTAGGGGGGGGCAGGGTGGCCACACCTTC.